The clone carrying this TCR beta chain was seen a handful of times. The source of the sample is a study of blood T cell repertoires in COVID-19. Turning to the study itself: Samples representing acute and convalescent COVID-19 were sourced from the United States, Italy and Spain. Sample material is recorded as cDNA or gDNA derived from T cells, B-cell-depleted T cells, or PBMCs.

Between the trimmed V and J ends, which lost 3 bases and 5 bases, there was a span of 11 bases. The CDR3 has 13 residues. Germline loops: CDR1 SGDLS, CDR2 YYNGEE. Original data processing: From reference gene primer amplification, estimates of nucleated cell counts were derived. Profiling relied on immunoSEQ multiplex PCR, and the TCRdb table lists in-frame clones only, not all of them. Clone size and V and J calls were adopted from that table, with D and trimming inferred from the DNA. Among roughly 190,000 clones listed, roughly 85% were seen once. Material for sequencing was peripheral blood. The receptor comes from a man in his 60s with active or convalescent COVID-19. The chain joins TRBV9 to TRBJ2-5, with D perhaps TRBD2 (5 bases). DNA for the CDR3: TGTGCCAGCAGCGGTTTACTAGGTGAGACCCAGTACTTC. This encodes CASSGLLGETQYF. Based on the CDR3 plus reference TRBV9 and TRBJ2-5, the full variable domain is DSGVTQTPKHLITATGQRVTLRCSPRSGDLSVYWYQQSLDQGLQFLIQYYNGEERAKGNILERFSAQQFPDLHSELNLSSLELGDSALYFCASSGLLGETQYFGPGTRLLVL.